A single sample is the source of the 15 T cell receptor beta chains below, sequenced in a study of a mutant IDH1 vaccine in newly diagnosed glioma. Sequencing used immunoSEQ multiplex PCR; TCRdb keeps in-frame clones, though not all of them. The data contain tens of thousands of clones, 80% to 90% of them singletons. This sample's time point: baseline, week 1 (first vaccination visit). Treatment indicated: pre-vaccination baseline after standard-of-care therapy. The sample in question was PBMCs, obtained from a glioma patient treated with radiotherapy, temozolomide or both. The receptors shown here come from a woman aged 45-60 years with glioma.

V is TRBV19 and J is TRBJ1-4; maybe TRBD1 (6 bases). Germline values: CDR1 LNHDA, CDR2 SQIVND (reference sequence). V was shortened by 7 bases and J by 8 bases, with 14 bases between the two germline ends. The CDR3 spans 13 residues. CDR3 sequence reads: CASKVQGWEKLFF. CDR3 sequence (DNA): TGTGCCAGTAAAGTACAGGGCTGGGAAAAACTGTTTTTT.

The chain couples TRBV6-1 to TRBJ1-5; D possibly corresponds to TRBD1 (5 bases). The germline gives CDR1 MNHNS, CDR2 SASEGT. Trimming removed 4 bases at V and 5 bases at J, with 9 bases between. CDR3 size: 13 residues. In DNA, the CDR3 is TGTGCCAGCAGTGGGTGGGGGGATCAGCCCCAGCATTTT. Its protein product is CASSGWGDQPQHF.

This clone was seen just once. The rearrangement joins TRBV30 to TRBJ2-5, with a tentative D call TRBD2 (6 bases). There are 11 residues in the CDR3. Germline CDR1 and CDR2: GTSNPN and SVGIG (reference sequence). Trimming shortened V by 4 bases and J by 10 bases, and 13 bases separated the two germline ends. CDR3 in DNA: TGTGCCTGGACTAAACCGGAGGGCCAGTACTTC. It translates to CAWTKPEGQYF.

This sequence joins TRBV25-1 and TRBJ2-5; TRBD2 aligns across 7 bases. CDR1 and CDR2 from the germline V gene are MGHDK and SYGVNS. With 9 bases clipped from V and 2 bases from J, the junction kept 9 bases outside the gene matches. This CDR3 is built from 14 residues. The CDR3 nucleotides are TGTGCCAGTAGCGGGTCCGGGAAACAAGAGACCCAGTACTTC. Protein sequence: CASSGSGKQETQYF. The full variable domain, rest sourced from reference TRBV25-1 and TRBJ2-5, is EADIYQTPRYLVIGTGKKITLECSQTMGHDKMYWYQQDPGMELHLIHYSYGVNSTEKGDLSSESTVSRIRTEHFPLTLESARPSHTSQYLCASSGSGKQETQYFGPGTRLLVL.

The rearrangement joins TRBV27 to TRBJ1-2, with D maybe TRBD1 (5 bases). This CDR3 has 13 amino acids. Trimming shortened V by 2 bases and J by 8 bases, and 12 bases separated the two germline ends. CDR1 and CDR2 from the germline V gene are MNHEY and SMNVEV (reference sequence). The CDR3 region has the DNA TGTGCCAGCAGTTTACCCCAGGGAGGCGGCTACACCTTC. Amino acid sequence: CASSLPQGGGYTF.

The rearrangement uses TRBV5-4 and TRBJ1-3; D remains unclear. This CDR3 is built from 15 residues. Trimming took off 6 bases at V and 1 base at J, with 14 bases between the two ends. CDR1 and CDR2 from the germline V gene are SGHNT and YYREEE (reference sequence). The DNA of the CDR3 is TGTGCCAGCATCGAGACGGGGAGATCTGGAAACACCATATATTTT. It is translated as CASIETGRSGNTIYF.

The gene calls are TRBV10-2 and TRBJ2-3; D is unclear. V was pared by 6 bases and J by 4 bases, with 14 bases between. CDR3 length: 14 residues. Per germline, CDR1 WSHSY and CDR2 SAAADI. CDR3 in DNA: TGCGCCAGCAGCGAGAGTAGGGCCTCAGATACGCAGTATTTT. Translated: CASSESRASDTQYF.

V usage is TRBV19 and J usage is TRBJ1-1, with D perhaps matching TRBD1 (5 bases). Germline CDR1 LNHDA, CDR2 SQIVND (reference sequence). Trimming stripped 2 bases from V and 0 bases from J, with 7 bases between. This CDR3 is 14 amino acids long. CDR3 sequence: CASSITGMNTEAFF. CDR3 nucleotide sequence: TGTGCCAGTAGTATAACAGGCATGAACACTGAAGCTTTCTTT.

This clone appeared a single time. CDR3 sequence reads: CASSRTQGAGSTEAFF. The CDR3 bases are TGTGCCAGCAGCCGAACACAGGGGGCGGGCAGCACTGAAGCTTTCTTT. The V call is TRBV7-2, the J call TRBJ1-1, with TRBD1 identical over 9 bases. With V trimmed by 5 bases and J by 4 bases, 11 bases remained unmatched. CDR1 SGHTA and CDR2 FQGNSA come from the germline V gene. CDR3 length: 16 amino acids.

This chain's CDR3 is CASKTGAGDTGELFF. The CDR3 coding sequence is TGTGCCAGCAAAACAGGGGCAGGAGACACCGGGGAGCTGTTTTTT. V is TRBV6-4 and J is TRBJ2-2; 7 nucleotides line up with TRBD1. From germline, CDR1 is MRHNA and CDR2 SNTAGT. With V trimmed by 7 bases and J by 3 bases, 8 bases remained unmatched. The CDR3 length is 15 residues.

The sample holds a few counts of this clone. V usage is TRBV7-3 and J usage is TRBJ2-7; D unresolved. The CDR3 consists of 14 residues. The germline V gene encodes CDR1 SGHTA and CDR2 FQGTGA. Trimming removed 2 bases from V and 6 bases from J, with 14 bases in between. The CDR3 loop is CASSLGAGPGEQYF. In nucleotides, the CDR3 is TGTGCCAGCAGCTTAGGAGCCGGTCCGGGCGAGCAGTACTTC.

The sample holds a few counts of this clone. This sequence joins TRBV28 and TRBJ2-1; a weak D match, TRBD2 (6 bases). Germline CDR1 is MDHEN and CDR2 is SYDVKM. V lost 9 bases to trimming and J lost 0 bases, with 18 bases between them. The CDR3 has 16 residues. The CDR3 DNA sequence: TGTGCCAGTCTTCGGGCGGGGACGAGCTCCTACAATGAGCAGTTCTTC. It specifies CASLRAGTSSYNEQFF.

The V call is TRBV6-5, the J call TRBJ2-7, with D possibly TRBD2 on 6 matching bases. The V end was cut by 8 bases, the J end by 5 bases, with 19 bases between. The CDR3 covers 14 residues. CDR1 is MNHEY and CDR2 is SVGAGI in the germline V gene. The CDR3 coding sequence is TGTGCCAGCGCGGGGTATGGGGCAGGGAACGAGCAGTACTTC. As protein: CASAGYGAGNEQYF.

The CDR3 sequence: CAWSPGTGGFYEQYF. In DNA, the CDR3 is TGTGCCTGGAGTCCCGGGACAGGGGGCTTCTACGAGCAGTACTTC. The chain recombines TRBV30 with TRBJ2-7; 12 bases line up with TRBD1. The CDR3 has 15 amino acids. V shed 2 bases, J shed 3 bases, and the junction held 5 bases outside the gene matches. In germline, CDR1 is GTSNPN, CDR2 SVGIG (reference sequence).

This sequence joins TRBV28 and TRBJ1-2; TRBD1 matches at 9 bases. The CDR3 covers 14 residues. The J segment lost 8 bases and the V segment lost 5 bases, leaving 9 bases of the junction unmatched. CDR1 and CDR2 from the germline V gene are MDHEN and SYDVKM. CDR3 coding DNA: TGTGCCAGCAGTCCTCTGGGACAGGGTACGGGCTACACCTTC. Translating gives CASSPLGQGTGYTF.